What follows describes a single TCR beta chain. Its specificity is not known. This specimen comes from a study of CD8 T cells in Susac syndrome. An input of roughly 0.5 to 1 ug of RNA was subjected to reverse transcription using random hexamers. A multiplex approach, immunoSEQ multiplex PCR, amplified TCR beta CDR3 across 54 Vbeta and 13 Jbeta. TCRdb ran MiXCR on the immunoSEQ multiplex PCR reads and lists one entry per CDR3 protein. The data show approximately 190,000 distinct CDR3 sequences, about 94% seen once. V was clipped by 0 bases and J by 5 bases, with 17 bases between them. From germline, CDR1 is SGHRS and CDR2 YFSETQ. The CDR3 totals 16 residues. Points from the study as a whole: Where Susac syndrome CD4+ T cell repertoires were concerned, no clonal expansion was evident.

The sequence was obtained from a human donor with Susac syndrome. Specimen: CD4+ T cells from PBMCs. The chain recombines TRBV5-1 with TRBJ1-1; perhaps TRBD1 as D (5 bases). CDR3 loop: CASSLETGRGETEAFF. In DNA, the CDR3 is TGCGCCAGCAGCTTGGAAACTGGGAGAGGGGAGACTGAAGCTTTCTTT.